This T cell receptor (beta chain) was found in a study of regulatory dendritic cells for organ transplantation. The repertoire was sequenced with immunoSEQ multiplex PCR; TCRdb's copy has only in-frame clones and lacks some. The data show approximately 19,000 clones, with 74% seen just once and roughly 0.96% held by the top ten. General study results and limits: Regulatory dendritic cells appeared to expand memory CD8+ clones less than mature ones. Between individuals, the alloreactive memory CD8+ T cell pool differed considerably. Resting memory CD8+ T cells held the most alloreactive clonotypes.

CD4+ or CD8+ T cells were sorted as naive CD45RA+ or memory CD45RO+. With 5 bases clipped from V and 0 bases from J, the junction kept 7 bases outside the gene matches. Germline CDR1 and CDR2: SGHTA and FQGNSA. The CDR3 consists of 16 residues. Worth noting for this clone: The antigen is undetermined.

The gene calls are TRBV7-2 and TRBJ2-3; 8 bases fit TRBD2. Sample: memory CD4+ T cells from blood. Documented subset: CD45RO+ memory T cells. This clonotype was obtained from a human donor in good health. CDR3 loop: CASSISSGLSTDTQYF. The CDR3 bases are TGTGCCAGCAGCATTTCTAGCGGGCTCAGCACAGATACGCAGTATTTT.